This T cell receptor (beta chain) derives from a study of Graves' ophthalmopathy and Graves' hyperthyroidism. The wider study: Ophthalmopathy absent within 18 months of follow-up marked hyperthyroidism as stable.

Per germline, CDR1 DFQATT and CDR2 SNEGSKA (reference sequence). This CDR3 has 13 amino acids. Trimming stripped 3 bases from V and 7 bases from J, with 13 bases between. Hyperthyroidism patients, all newly diagnosed, had under 2 months' duration and ages of 18 to 65. This clonotype was counted ten times or more. Antigen unknown. Regarding the study as a whole: The majority of expanded thyroid clonotypes above 0.001 frequency also occurred in blood.

RNA transcripts were the source from which TCR beta CDR3 regions were amplified. RT-PCR in the first round used HTBI primers; a second-round multiplex PCR followed. One entry per CDR3 protein, called by TCRdb with MiXCR from the multiplex PCR reads. The sample shows about 590,000 distinct CDR3 sequences, 35% to 45% of them seen only once. This chain connects TRBV20-1 to TRBJ1-5; a weak D match, TRBD1 (6 bases). This TCR came from an adult man with Graves' hyperthyroidism. Sequencing used peripheral blood or thyroid tissue (not recorded which). DNA of the CDR3: TGCAGTGCTAGGTTGGGGGCAGGACAGCCCCAGCATTTT. Its translation: CSARLGAGQPQHF.